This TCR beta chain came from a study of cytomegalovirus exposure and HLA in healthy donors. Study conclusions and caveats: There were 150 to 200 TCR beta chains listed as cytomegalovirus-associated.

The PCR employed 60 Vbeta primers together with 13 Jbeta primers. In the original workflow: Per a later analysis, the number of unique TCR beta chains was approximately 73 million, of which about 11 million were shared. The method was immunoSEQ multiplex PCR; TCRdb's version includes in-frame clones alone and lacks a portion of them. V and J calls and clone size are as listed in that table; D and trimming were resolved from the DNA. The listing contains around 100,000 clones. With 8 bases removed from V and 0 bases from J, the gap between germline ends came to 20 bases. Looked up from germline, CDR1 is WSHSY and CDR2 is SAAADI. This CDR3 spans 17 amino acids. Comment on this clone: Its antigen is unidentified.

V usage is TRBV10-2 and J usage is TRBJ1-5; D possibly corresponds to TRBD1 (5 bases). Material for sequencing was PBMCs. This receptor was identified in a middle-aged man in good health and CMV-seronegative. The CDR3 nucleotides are TGCGCCAGCGCGTTGTGGGTAACAGGCGATAGCAATCAGCCCCAGCATTTT. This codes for CASALWVTGDSNQPQHF.